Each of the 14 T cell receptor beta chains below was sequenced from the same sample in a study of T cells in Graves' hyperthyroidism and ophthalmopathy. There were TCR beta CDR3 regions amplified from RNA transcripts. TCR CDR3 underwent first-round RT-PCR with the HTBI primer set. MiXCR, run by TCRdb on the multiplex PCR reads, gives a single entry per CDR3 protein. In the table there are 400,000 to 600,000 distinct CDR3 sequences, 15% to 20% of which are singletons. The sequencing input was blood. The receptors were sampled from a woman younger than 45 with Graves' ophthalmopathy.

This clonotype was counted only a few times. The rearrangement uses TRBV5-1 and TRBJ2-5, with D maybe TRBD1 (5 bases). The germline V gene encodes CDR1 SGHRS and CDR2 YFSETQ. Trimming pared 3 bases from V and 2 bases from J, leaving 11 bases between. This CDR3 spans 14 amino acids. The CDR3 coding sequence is TGCGCCAGCAGCTCGACAGCTGATCAAGAGACCCAGTACTTC. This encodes CASSSTADQETQYF.

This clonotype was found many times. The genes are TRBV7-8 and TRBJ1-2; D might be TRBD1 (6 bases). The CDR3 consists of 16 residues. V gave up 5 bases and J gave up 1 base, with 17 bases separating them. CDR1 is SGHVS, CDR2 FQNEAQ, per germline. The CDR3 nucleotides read TGTGCCAGCAGCAAATCCCGGACAGTCTTTAACTATGGCTACACCTTC. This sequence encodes CASSKSRTVFNYGYTF.

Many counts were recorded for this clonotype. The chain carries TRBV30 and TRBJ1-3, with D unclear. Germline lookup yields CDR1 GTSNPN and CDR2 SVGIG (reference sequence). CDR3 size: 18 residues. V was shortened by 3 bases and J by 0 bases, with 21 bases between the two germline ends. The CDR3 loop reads CAWSPREGSPFSGNTIYF. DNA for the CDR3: TGTGCCTGGAGCCCTCGGGAGGGAAGCCCCTTCTCTGGAAACACCATATATTTT.

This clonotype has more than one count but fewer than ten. CDR3 DNA: TGCAGTGCTAGAGATACCGGAGCGGGCCTCCTCTACGAGCAGTACTTC. It translates to CSARDTGAGLLYEQYF. The rearrangement joins TRBV20-1 to TRBJ2-7; the D gene is possibly TRBD2 (6 bases). The CDR3 totals 16 residues. Per the germline V gene, CDR1 is DFQATT and CDR2 is SNEGSKA (reference sequence). V lost 0 bases, J lost 3 bases, and 18 bases lay in between.

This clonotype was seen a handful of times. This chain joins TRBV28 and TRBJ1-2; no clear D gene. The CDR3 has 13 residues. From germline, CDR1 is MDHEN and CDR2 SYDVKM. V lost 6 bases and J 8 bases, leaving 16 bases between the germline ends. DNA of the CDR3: TGTGCCAGCAGCACCGGGTCCCCAAGGGGCTACACCTTC. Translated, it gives CASSTGSPRGYTF.

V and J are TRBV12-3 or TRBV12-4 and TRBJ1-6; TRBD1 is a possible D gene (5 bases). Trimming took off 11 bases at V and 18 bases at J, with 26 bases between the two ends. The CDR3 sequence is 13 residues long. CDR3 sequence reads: CASNPGGGSAPHF. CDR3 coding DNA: TGTGCCTCCAACCCGGGGGGAGGGTCGGCCCCCCACTTT.

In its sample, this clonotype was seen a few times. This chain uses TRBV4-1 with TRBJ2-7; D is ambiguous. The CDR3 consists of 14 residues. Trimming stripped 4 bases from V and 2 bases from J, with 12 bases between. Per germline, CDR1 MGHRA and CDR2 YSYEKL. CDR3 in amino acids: CASSLLRLTYEQYF. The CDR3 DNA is TGCGCCAGCAGCCTCCTGAGACTGACCTACGAGCAGTACTTC.

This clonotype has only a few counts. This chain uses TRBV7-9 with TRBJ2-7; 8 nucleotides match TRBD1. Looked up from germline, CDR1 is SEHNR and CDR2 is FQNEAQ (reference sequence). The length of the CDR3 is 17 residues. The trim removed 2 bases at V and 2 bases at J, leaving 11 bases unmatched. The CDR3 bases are TGTGCCAGCAGCTTACCTCTGGGGGCACAGGGGGCCTACGAGCAGTACTTC. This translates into CASSLPLGAQGAYEQYF. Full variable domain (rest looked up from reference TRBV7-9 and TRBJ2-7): DTGVSQNPRHKITKRGQNVTFRCDPISEHNRLYWYRQTLGQGPEFLTYFQNEAQLEKSRLLSDRFSAERPKGSFSTLEIQRTEQGDSAMYLCASSLPLGAQGAYEQYFGPGTRLTVT.

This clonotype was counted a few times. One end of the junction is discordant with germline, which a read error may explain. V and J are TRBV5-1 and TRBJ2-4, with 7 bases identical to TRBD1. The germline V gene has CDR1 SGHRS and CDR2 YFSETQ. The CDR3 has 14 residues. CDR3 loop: CASSLADRVDIQYF. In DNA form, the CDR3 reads TGTGCCAGCAGCTTGGCCGACAGGGTAGACATTCAGTACTTC. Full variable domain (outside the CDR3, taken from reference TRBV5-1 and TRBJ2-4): KAGVTQTPRYLIKTRGQQVTLSCSPISGHRSVSWYQQTPGQGLQFLFEYFSETQRNKGNFPGRFSGRQFSNSRSEMNVSTLELGDSALYLCASSLADRVDIQYFGAGTRLSVL.

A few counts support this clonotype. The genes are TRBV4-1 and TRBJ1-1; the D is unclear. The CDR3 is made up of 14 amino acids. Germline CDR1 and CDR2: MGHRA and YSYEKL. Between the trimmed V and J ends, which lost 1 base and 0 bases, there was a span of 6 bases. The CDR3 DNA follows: TGCGCCAGCAGCCAAGGTCTAATGAACACTGAAGCTTTCTTT. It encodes CASSQGLMNTEAFF.

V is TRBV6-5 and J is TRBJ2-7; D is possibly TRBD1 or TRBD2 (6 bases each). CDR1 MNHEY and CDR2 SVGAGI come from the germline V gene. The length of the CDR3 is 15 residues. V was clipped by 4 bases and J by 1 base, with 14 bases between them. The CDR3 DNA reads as TGTGCCAGCAGTTCCTCTGGGGGGCGGTCCTACGAGCAGTACTTC. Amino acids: CASSSSGGRSYEQYF.

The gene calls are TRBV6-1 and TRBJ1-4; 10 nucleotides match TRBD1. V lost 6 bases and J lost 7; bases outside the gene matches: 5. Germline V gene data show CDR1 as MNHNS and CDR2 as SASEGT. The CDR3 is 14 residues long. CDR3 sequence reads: CASSLTGGSEKLFF. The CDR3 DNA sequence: TGTGCCAGCAGCTTGACAGGGGGCTCTGAAAAACTGTTTTTT.

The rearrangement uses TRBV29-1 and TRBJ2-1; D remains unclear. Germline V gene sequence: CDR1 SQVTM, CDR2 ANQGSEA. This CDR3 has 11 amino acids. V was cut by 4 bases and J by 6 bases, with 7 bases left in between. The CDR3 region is CSVGVPNEQFF. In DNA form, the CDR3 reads TGCAGCGTTGGGGTCCCCAATGAGCAGTTCTTC.

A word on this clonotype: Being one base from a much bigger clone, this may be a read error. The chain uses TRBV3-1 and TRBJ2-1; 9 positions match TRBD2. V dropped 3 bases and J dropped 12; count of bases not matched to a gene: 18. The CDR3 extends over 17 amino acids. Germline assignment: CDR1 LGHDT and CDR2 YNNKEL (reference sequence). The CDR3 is CASSHPYPAGGPDGQFF. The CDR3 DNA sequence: TGTGCCAGCAGCCACCCCTACCCAGCGGGAGGTCCTGATGGGCAGTTCTTC.